This TCR beta chain was sequenced for a study of T cell repertoires in cytomegalovirus infection. Whole-study results and caveats: HLA-C-restricted CMV-specific TCR beta clonotypes prevailed in the ex vivo response.

TCRdb re-analysed the reads in MiXCR, keeping a single row per CDR3 protein. The sample lists under 800,000 distinct CDR3 sequences; 20% to 25% were seen once. To note about this clonotype: Its antigen is as yet unknown.

The CDR3 contains 16 residues. The germline gives CDR1 SGHRS, CDR2 YFSETQ. Trimming removed 4 bases from V and 0 bases from J, with 14 bases in between. The source of this sequence is a human donor in good health (CMV status not recorded). Some clones in this sample may be carry-over from other donors' samples. This chain joins TRBV5-1 and TRBJ1-3, with unresolved D. Sequencing was performed on CD8+ T cells from PBMCs. As DNA, the CDR3 is TGCGCCAGCAGCGAAGGTCGGAGATCCTCTGGAAACACCATATATTTT. It codes for CASSEGRRSSGNTIYF.